The 7 T cell receptor beta chains in this list originate from one sample, sequenced in a study of post-analysis software for immune sequencing data. Points from the study as a whole: TRBV5-6, TRBV5-1 and TRBV20-1 belonged to a set of roughly 5 TRBV segments that were more frequent in patients than controls.

Their antigen targets remain unknown. Incorporated into the TCR beta cDNA libraries were unique molecular identifiers, which served to reduce PCR and sequencing biases. Via MiXCR, TCRdb re-called the PCR reads, giving one row per CDR3 protein. The repertoire consists of fewer than 850,000 distinct CDR3 sequences, with 25% to 30% occurring once and the leading ten covering 0.55% to 0.65%. Sample: blood. The receptors were sampled from a girl aged 10 to 17 with multiple sclerosis.

This clonotype was recorded a few times. The rearrangement joins TRBV13 to TRBJ2-7; 7 bases agree with TRBD2. The J call may be in error: the DNA end matches TRBJ2-5 better. Germline values: CDR1 PRHDT, CDR2 FYEKMQ (reference sequence). This CDR3 has 15 residues. The DNA of the CDR3 is TGTGCCAGCAGCTTAGGCCACGCGGGAGTGGAGACCCAGTACTTC. It is translated as CASSLGHAGVETQYF.

The rearrangement joins TRBV16 to TRBJ1-2; TRBD1 is a possible D gene (6 bases). The germline gives CDR1 KGHSY, CDR2 FQNENV. CDR3 length equals 12 residues. Trimming left V 4 bases short and J 8 bases short, with 11 bases between. CDR3 nucleotides: TGTGCCAGCAGCCCCAGGGGACGGGGCTACACCTTC. This codes for CASSPRGRGYTF.

V is TRBV20-1 and J is TRBJ2-7; D remains ambiguous. The V and J ends lost 3 bases and 4 bases respectively, with 16 bases between them. The CDR3 covers 14 residues. The V gene's germline CDR1 is DFQATT and CDR2 SNEGSKA (reference sequence). CDR3 sequence: CSASPQTDGYEQYF. The CDR3, as DNA: TGCAGTGCTAGTCCCCAAACGGACGGGTACGAGCAGTACTTC.

A few counts support this clonotype. The chain combines TRBV12-5 with TRBJ1-1, with TRBD1 identical over 7 bases. This CDR3 is built from 13 residues. The V gene's germline CDR1 is LGHNT and CDR2 FRNRAP. V was clipped by 6 bases and J by 6 bases; unmatched bases: 7. The CDR3 spells CASGLTGTAEAFF. Here the CDR3 DNA reads TGTGCTAGTGGCCTTACCGGGACAGCTGAAGCTTTCTTT.

The chain links TRBV2 to TRBJ2-3; the D is unclear. Trimming took off 6 bases at V and 0 bases at J, with 10 bases between the two ends. Per germline, CDR1 SNHLY and CDR2 FYNNEI. This CDR3 region has 14 residues. CDR3 in DNA: TGTGCCAGCAGACCTAGGCGTAGCACAGATACGCAGTATTTT. This translates into CASRPRRSTDTQYF.

The genes are TRBV19 and TRBJ2-5; the D is unclear. The germline V gene has CDR1 LNHDA and CDR2 SQIVND (reference sequence). Trimming pared 11 bases from V and 9 bases from J, leaving 16 bases between. CDR3 size: 11 residues. The CDR3: CAGLVDPAQYF. The CDR3 coding sequence is TGTGCCGGGCTCGTGGACCCGGCCCAGTACTTC.

This clonotype was seen a single time. V usage is TRBV6-2 or TRBV6-3 and J usage is TRBJ2-5, with TRBD2 matching over 10 bases. The J call is uncertain, as TRBJ2-4 better fits the DNA end. This CDR3 has 20 residues. Looked up from germline, CDR1 is MNHEY and CDR2 is SVGEGT. DNA for the CDR3: TGTGCCAGCAGTTACCCCACGCGGCTAGCGGGAGAACCAGCCAAAAACATTCAGTACTTC. Its protein is CASSYPTRLAGEPAKNIQYF.